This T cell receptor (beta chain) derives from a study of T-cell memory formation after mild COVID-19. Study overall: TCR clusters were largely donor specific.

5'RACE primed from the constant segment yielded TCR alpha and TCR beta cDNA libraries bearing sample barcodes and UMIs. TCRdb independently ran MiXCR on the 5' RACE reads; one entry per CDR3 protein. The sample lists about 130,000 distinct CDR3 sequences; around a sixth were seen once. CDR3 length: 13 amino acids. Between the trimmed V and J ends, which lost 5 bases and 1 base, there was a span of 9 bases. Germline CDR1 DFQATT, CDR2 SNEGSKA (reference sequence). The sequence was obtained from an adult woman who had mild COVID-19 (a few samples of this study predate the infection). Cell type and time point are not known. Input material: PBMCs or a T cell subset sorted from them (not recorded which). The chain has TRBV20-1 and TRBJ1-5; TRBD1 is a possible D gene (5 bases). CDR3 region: CSAGGDSNQPQHF. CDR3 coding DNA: TGCAGTGCTGGAGGGGACAGCAATCAGCCCCAGCATTTT.